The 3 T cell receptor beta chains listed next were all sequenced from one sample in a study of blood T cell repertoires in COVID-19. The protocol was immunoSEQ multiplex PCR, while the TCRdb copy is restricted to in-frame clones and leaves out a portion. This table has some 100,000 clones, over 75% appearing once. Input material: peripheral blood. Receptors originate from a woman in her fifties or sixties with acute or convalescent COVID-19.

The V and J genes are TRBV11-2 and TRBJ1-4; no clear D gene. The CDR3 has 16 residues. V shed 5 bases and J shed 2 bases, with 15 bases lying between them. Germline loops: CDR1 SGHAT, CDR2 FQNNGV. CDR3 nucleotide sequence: TGTGCCAGCAGCCCCCACCGGGGTCTTACTAATGAAAAACTGTTTTTT. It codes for CASSPHRGLTNEKLFF. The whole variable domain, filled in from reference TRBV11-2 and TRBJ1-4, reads EAGVAQSPRYKIIEKRQSVAFWCNPISGHATLYWYQQILGQGPKLLIQFQNNGVVDDSQLPKDRFSAERLKGVDSTLKIQPAKLEDSAVYLCASSPHRGLTNEKLFFGSGTQLSVL.

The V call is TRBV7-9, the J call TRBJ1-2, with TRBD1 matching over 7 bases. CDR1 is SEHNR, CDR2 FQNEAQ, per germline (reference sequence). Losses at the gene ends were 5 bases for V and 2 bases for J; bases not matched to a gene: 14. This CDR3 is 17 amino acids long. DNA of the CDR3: TGTGCCAGCAGCCTTCCAAACAGGGGAGGCTTAAACTATGGCTACACCTTC. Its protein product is CASSLPNRGGLNYGYTF.

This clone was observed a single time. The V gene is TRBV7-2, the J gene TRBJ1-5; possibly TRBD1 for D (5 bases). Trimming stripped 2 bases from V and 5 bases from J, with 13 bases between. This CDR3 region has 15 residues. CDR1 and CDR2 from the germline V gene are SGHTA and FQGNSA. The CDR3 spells CASSLYSGLDQPQHF. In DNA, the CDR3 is TGTGCCAGCAGCTTATACTCAGGGCTGGATCAGCCCCAGCATTTT.